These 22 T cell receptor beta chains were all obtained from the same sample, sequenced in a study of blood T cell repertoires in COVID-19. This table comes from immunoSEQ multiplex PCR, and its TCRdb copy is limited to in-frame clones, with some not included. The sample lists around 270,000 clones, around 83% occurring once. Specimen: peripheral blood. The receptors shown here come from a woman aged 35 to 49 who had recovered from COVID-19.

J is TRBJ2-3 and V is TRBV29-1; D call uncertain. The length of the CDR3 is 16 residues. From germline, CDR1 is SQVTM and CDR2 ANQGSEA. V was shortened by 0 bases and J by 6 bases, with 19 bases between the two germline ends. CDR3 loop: CSVEDPYRNLIDTQYF. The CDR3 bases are TGCAGCGTTGAAGATCCGTACAGAAACTTAATTGATACGCAGTATTTT.

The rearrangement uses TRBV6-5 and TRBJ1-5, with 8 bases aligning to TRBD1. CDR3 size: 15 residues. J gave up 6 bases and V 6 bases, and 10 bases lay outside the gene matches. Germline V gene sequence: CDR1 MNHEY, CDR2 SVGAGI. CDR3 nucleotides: TGTGCCAGCAGAAGAACGACAGGGGAGCCTCAGCCCCAGCATTTT. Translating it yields CASRRTTGEPQPQHF.

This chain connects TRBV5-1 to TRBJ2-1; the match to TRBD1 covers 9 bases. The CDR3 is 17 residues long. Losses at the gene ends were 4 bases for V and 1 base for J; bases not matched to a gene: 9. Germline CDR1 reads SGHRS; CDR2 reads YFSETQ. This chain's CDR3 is CASSQSPGTGSYNEQFF. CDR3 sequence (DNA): TGCGCCAGCAGCCAGAGCCCCGGGACAGGGTCCTACAATGAGCAGTTCTTC.

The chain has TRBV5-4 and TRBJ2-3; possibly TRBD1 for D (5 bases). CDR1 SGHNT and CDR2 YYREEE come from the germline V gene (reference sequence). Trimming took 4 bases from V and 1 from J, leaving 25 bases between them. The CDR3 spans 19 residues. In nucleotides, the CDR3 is TGTGCCAGCAGCCGACTCTACAGACTTGGGCAGGGCGGCACAGATACGCAGTATTTT. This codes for CASSRLYRLGQGGTDTQYF.

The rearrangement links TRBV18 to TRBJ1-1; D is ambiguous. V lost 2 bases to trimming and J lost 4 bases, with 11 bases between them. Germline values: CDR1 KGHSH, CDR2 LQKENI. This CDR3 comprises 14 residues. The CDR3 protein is CASSPIIWPTEAFF. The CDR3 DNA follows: TGTGCCAGCTCACCAATTATTTGGCCCACTGAAGCTTTCTTT.

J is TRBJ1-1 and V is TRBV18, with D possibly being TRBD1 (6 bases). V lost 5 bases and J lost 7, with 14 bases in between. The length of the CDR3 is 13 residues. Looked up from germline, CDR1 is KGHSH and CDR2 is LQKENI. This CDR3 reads CASSFRDTYEAFF. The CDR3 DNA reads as TGTGCCAGCTCATTCCGGGACACTTATGAAGCTTTCTTT.

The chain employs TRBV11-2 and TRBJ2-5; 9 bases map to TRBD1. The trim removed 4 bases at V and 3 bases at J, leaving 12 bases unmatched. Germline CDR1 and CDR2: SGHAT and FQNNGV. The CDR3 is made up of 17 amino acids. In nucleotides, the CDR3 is TGTGCCAGCAGCTGGCCCCCCACCGGGACAGGGAAAGAGACCCAGTACTTC. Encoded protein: CASSWPPTGTGKETQYF. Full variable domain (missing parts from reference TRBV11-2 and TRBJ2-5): EAGVAQSPRYKIIEKRQSVAFWCNPISGHATLYWYQQILGQGPKLLIQFQNNGVVDDSQLPKDRFSAERLKGVDSTLKIQPAKLEDSAVYLCASSWPPTGTGKETQYFGPGTRLLVL.

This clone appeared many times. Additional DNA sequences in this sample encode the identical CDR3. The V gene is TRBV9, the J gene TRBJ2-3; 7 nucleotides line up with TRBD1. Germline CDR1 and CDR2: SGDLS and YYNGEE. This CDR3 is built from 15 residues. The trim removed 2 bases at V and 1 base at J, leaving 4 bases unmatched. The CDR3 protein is CASSVTGDGTDTQYF. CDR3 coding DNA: TGTGCCAGCAGCGTCACAGGGGACGGCACAGATACGCAGTATTTT.

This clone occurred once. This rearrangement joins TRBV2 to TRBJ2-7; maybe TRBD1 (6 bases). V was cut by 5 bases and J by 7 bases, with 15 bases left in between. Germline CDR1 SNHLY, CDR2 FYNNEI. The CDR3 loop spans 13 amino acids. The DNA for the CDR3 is TGTGCCAGCAGTTTTCGGACAGAAGAAGAGCAGTACTTC. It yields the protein CASSFRTEEEQYF. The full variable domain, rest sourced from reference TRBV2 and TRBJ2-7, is EPEVTQTPSHQVTQMGQEVILRCVPISNHLYFYWYRQILGQKVEFLVSFYNNEISEKSEIFDDQFSVERPDGSNFTLKIRSTKLEDSAMYFCASSFRTEEEQYFGPGTRLTVT.

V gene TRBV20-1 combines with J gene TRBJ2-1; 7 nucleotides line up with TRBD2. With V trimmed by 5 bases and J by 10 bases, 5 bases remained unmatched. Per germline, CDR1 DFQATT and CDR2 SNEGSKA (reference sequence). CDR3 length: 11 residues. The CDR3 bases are TGCAGTGCTGATCTGGGACTAGAGCAGTTCTTC. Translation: CSADLGLEQFF.

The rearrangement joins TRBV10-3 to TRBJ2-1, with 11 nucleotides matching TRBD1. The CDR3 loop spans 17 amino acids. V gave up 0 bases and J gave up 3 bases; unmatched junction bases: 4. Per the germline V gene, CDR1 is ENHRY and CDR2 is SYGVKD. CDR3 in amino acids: CAISESGTGGIYNEQFF. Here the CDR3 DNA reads TGTGCCATCAGTGAGTCCGGGACAGGGGGAATCTACAATGAGCAGTTCTTC.

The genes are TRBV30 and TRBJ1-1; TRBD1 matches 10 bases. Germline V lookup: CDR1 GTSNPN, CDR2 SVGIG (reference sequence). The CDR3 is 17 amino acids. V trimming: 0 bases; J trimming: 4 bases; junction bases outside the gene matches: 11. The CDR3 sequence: CAWSVLRGTGVTTEAFF. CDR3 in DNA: TGTGCCTGGAGTGTACTAAGGGGGACAGGGGTAACCACTGAAGCTTTCTTT.

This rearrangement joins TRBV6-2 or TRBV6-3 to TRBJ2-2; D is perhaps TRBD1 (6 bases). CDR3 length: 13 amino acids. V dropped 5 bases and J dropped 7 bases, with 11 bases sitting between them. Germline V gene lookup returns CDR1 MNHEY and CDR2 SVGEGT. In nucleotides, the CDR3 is TGTGCCAGCAGTCCGGACAGTTACGGGGAGCTGTTTTTT. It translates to CASSPDSYGELFF.

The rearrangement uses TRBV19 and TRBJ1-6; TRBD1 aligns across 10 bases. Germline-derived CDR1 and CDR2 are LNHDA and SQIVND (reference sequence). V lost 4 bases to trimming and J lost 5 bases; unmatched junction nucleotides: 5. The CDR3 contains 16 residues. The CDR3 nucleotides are TGTGCCAGTAGTAGGACAGGGGGTTTGAATAATTCACCCCTCCACTTT. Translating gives CASSRTGGLNNSPLHF.

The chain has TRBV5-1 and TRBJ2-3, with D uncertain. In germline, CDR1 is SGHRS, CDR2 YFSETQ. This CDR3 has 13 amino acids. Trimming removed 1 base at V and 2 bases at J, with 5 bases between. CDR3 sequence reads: CASSLSPTDTQYF. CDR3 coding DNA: TGCGCCAGCAGCTTGAGCCCCACAGATACGCAGTATTTT.

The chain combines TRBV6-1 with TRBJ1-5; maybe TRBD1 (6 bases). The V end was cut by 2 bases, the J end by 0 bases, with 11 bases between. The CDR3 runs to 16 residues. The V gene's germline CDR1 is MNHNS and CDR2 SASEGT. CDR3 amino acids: CASSELTGVSNQPQHF. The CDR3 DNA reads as TGTGCCAGCAGTGAATTGACAGGAGTTAGCAATCAGCCCCAGCATTTT.

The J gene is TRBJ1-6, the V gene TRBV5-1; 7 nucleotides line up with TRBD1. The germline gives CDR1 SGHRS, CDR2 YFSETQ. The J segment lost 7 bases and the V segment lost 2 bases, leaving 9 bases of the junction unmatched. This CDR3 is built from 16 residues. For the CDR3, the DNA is TGCGCCAGCAGCTTAGGTGTCGACAGGGCGAATTCACCCCTCCACTTT. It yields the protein CASSLGVDRANSPLHF.

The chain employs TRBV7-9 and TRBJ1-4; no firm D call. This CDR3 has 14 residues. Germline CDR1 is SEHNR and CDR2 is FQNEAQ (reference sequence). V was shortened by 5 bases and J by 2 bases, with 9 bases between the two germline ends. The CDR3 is CASSMGGTNEKLFF. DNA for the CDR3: TGTGCCAGCAGCATGGGCGGGACTAATGAAAAACTGTTTTTT.

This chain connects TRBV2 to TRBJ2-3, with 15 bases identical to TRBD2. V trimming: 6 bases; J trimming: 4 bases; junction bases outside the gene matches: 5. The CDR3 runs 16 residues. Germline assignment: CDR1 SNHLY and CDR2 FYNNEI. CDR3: CASRPRTSGGADTQYF. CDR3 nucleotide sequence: TGTGCCAGCAGGCCCCGGACTAGCGGGGGGGCAGATACGCAGTATTTT.

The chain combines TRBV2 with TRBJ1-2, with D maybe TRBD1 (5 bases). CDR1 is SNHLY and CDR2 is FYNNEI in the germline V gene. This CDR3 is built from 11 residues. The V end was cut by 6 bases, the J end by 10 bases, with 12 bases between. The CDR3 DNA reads TGTGCCAGCAGCGAGCAGACAGCCTACACCTTC. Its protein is CASSEQTAYTF.

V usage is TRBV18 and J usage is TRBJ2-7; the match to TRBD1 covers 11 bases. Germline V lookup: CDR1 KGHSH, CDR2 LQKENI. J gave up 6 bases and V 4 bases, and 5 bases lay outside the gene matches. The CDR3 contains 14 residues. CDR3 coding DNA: TGTGCCAGCTCACTTGGGGACAGGGGGATCGAGCAGTACTTC. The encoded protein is CASSLGDRGIEQYF.

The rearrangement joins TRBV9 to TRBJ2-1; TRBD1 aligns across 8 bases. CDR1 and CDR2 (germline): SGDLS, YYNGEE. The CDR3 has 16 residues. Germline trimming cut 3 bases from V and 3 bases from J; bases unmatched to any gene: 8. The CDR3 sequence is CASSGWGQDNYNEQFF. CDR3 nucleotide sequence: TGTGCCAGCAGCGGGTGGGGACAGGATAACTACAATGAGCAGTTCTTC.